These 13 T cell receptor beta chains came from one sample sequenced in a study of regulatory T cells in long-lasting Graves disease. iRepertoire HTBI primers and Arm-PCR of CDR3 regions built TCR beta libraries. TCRdb redid the calling of the multiplex PCR reads with MiXCR, one entry per CDR3 protein. Of a few hundred thousand distinct CDR3 sequences listed, 22% are singletons. Time point of the sample: persistent/refractory GD, antithyroid drugs over 5 years with positive TRAb. PBMCs provided the RNA from which the TCR library was made. The sample here was peripheral blood mononuclear cells (PBMCs), taken when the disease was refractory, from a patient treated with antithyroid drugs. The source is a female donor with Graves disease.

At least ten counts were recorded for this clonotype. J is TRBJ2-7 and V is TRBV6-1; D uncertain. Per the germline V gene, CDR1 is MNHNS and CDR2 is SASEGT. Trimming pared 6 bases from V and 3 bases from J, leaving 15 bases between. The CDR3 sequence is 14 residues long. The CDR3 nucleotides read TGTGCCAGCAGCCAGGTGGGCACAGTCTACGAGCAGTACTTC. Translating gives CASSQVGTVYEQYF.

As regards this clonotype: It differs at one base from a far larger clone, so likely a read error. The chain links TRBV7-2 to TRBJ2-7; D might be TRBD1 (6 bases). The CDR3 contains 15 residues. Germline CDR1 reads SGHTA; CDR2 reads FQGNSA. Deletions cut 6 bases from V and 6 bases from J, with 21 bases between. CDR3 DNA sequence: TGTGCCAGCAGTTTTGTATGGGACATCACCTGCGAGCAGTACTTC. It codes for CASSFVWDITCEQYF. Using reference TRBV7-2 and TRBJ2-7 for the parts outside the CDR3, the full variable domain is GAGVSQSPSNKVTEKGKDVELRCDPISGHTALYWYRQSLGQGLEFLIYFQGNSAPDKSGLPSDRFSAERTGGSVSTLTIQRTQQEDSAVYLCASSFVWDITCEQYFGPGTRLTVT.

This clonotype was seen a few times. V is TRBV24-1 and J is TRBJ2-2, with 7 bases identical to TRBD1. Germline values: CDR1 KGHDR, CDR2 SFDVKD. V gave up 3 bases and J gave up 3 bases; unmatched junction bases: 12. The CDR3 spans 18 residues. CDR3 DNA sequence: TGTGCCACCAGTGATCCAACCCCACAGGGGAGTTACACCGGGGAGCTGTTTTTT. This codes for CATSDPTPQGSYTGELFF.

In this sample, this clonotype turned up many times. The chain links TRBV2 to TRBJ1-2, with unresolved D. Deletions cut 7 bases from V and 1 base from J, with 16 bases between. Per germline, CDR1 SNHLY and CDR2 FYNNEI. CDR3 length equals 15 residues. This chain's CDR3 is CASISGSLVNYGYTF. CDR3 bases: TGTGCCAGCATATCCGGCAGCCTGGTTAACTATGGCTACACCTTC. The full variable domain, in which reference TRBV2 and TRBJ1-2 provide the parts outside the CDR3, is EPEVTQTPSHQVTQMGQEVILRCVPISNHLYFYWYRQILGQKVEFLVSFYNNEISEKSEIFDDQFSVERPDGSNFTLKIRSTKLEDSAMYFCASISGSLVNYGYTFGSGTRLTVV.

This chain connects TRBV20-1 to TRBJ1-1; 10 bases are shared with TRBD1. The CDR3 has 15 amino acids. V trimming: 6 bases; J trimming: 1 base; junction bases outside the gene matches: 8. The germline gives CDR1 DFQATT, CDR2 SNEGSKA (reference sequence). This CDR3 reads CSAPGQGGRNTEAFF. CDR3 in DNA: TGCAGTGCCCCTGGACAGGGGGGCCGGAACACTGAAGCTTTCTTT.

The sample holds a few counts of this clonotype. The chain couples TRBV29-1 to TRBJ2-7; D remains unclear. Germline V lookup: CDR1 SQVTM, CDR2 ANQGSEA. The CDR3 sequence is 11 residues long. V lost 6 bases, J lost 3 bases, and 9 bases lay in between. CDR3: CSVLMGYEQYF. In DNA form, the CDR3 reads TGCAGCGTGCTTATGGGCTACGAGCAGTACTTC.

In this sample, this clonotype turned up a few times. CDR3 sequence (DNA): TGTGCCAGCAGCTTACTCATCAGGGACTCACCCCTCCACTTT. This gives the protein CASSLLIRDSPLHF. The chain joins TRBV7-8 to TRBJ1-6; D perhaps matches TRBD1 (5 bases). Trimming cost V 2 bases and J 10 bases, with 12 bases left between them. CDR1 is SGHVS and CDR2 is FQNEAQ in the germline V gene. The CDR3 totals 14 residues.

The chain's CDR3 is CASSARDSSYEQYF. The CDR3 DNA reads as TGTGCCAGTAGTGCAAGGGACAGCTCCTACGAGCAGTACTTC. The J gene is TRBJ2-7, the V gene TRBV19; TRBD1 aligns across 7 bases. Unmatched junction bases numbered 4, after V lost 5 bases and J lost 0 bases. The CDR3 covers 14 residues. Germline loops: CDR1 LNHDA, CDR2 SQIVND (reference sequence).

This chain connects TRBV6-5 to TRBJ1-5; D unresolved. The CDR3 loop spans 15 amino acids. V was shortened by 0 bases and J by 0 bases, with 6 bases between the two germline ends. Germline CDR1 reads MNHEY; CDR2 reads SVGAGI. CDR3 sequence reads: CASSYSHNSNQPQHF. The CDR3 DNA follows: TGTGCCAGCAGTTACTCCCATAATAGCAATCAGCCCCAGCATTTT.

This clonotype was seen at least ten times. This chain links TRBV20-1 with TRBJ1-1; D may be TRBD1 (5 bases). The CDR3 loop spans 14 amino acids. Trimming pared 7 bases from V and 6 bases from J, leaving 21 bases between. In germline, CDR1 is DFQATT, CDR2 SNEGSKA (reference sequence). DNA for the CDR3: TGCAGTGTTAAGAAGGTCGGGGGATGGTCTGAAGCTTTCTTT. Its translation: CSVKKVGGWSEAFF.

The table lists this clonotype with many counts. The V call is TRBV20-1, the J call TRBJ2-7; D unclear. Germline CDR1 and CDR2: DFQATT and SNEGSKA (reference sequence). The CDR3 loop spans 14 amino acids. V was clipped by 3 bases and J by 6 bases, with 18 bases between them. CDR3: CSASAPLGISEQYF. In DNA form, the CDR3 reads TGCAGTGCTAGCGCACCTCTTGGTATATCCGAGCAGTACTTC.

This clonotype was recorded at least ten times. The rearrangement joins TRBV27 to TRBJ2-5; D call uncertain. CDR1 and CDR2 (germline): MNHEY, SMNVEV (reference sequence). The CDR3 length is 13 residues. Deletions cut 6 bases from V and 3 bases from J, with 11 bases between. CDR3 coding DNA: TGTGCCAGCAGCTTAATAGGAGAAGAGACCCAGTACTTC. Protein: CASSLIGEETQYF.

This clonotype was observed at least ten times. V is TRBV27 and J is TRBJ2-5; D call uncertain. The CDR3 extends over 16 amino acids. Germline assignment: CDR1 MNHEY and CDR2 SMNVEV (reference sequence). Between the trimmed V and J ends, which lost 5 bases and 3 bases, there was a span of 19 bases. Here the CDR3 reads CASSPRSRLEKETQYF. CDR3 nucleotide sequence: TGTGCCAGCAGTCCCCGAAGCCGACTCGAAAAAGAGACCCAGTACTTC.